This section outlines one TCR beta chain sequence together with its context. The CDR3 contains 15 residues. Trimming cost V 4 bases and J 0 bases; bases outside gene matches: 4. Per germline, CDR1 SGHVS and CDR2 FNYEAQ. Per the authors' pipeline: Amplified reference gene primers provided the basis for estimating nucleated cell counts. Profiled with immunoSEQ multiplex PCR; TCRdb holds only in-frame clones, not every one. V and J calls plus clone size are reproduced from that table; the DNA served to infer D and trimming. The table records approximately 500,000 clones, 75% to 90% of them present only once. This entry comes from a study of blood T cell repertoires in COVID-19. At the level of the study: Donors in the United States, Italy and Spain gave samples during acute or convalescent COVID-19. The cDNA or gDNA used as material had been derived from T cells, B-cell-depleted T cells, or PBMCs.

Specimen: peripheral blood. This chain uses TRBV7-6 with TRBJ2-5; 8 bases line up with TRBD1. The clonotype comes from a human donor in a cohort sampled during active COVID-19. The CDR3 region is CASSSGQAYQETQYF. CDR3 nucleotides: TGTGCCAGCAGCTCGGGACAGGCCTACCAAGAGACCCAGTACTTC.